What follows is one T cell receptor beta chain and its context. Clones were read by immunoSEQ multiplex PCR, and TCRdb kept only the in-frame ones, dropping some. The repertoire has over a million clones, 95% to 99% of them found once; the top ten carry approximately 0.44%. The data were obtained in a study of shared clonotypes between healthy human individuals. Study-level information: Samples came from two female and three male donors aged 18 to 49.

The germline gives CDR1 SGHAT, CDR2 FQNNGV. V was trimmed by 5 bases and J by 6 bases, leaving 21 bases between them. This CDR3 is 16 amino acids long. The source material was naive CD4+ T cells sorted from blood. The subset: CD45RA+ positively selected. The sequence came from a man under 40 in good health. The chain combines TRBV11-2 with TRBJ2-3; D unclear. DNA for the CDR3: TGTGCCAGCAGCCCTCAGAGGCCCAGGTTATCGGATACGCAGTATTTT. Its translation: CASSPQRPRLSDTQYF.